The clone carrying this TCR beta chain was picked up a small number of times. Its antigen remains unknown. These data originate in a study of human T cells and chemical hapten exposure. Points from the study as a whole: Expanded TCRs formed significantly more large CDR3 similarity clusters than controls.

Trimming took 4 bases from V and 5 from J; bases not matched to a gene: 4. The V gene's germline CDR1 is SQVTM and CDR2 ANQGSEA. This CDR3 is built from 13 residues. Time point: patch test 1, 2 weeks after DPC sensitization. Treatment denoted: therapeutic diphenylcyclopropenone sensitization with weekly scalp DPC. Via MiXCR, TCRdb re-called the RACE reads, giving one row per CDR3 protein. The table includes approximately 79,000 distinct CDR3 sequences, approximately 10% detected once. Sample: whole blood, taken in connection with sensitization to the hapten diphenylcyclopropenone (DPC). The chain joins TRBV29-1 to TRBJ2-5; 10 positions match TRBD1. The sequence came from a woman between 50 and 59 years old with alopecia areata. Some clones in this sample may be carry-over from other donors' samples. The CDR3 nucleotides read TGCAGCGTTGCGACAGGGGGCGGTGAGACCCAGTACTTC. It is translated as CSVATGGGETQYF.